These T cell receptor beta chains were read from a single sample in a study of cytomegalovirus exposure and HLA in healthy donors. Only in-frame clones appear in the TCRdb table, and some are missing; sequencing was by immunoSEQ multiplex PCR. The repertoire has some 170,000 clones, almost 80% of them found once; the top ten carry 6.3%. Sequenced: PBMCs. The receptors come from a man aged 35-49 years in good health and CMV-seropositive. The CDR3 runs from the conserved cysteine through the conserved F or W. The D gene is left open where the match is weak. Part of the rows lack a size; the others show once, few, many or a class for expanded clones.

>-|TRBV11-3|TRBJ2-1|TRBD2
CASRGGSGSSYNEQFF
TGTGCCAGCAGAGGTGGTAGCGGGAGCTCCTACAATGAGCAGTTCTTC
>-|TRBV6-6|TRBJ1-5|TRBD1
CASSSLGGAGQPQHF
TGTGCCAGCAGTTCTTTAGGGGGCGCAGGTCAGCCCCAGCATTTT
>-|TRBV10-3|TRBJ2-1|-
CAISERELSYNEQFF
TGTGCCATCAGTGAGCGGGAGCTGTCCTACAATGAGCAGTTCTTC
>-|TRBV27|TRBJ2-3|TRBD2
CASSLTPGTSGADTQYF
TGTGCCAGCAGTTTAACCCCCGGGACTAGCGGGGCAGATACGCAGTATTTT
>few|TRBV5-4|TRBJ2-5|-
CASSQAQGETQYF
TGTGCCAGCAGCCAGGCCCAGGGAGAGACCCAGTACTTC
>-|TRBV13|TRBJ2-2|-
CASSPVGRRDTGELFF
TGTGCCAGCAGCCCGGTGGGGAGGAGGGACACCGGGGAGCTGTTTTTT
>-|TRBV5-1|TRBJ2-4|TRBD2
CASSLTSAGAKNSQYF
TGCGCCAGCAGCTTGACTTCAGCGGGAGCCAAAAACAGTCAGTACTTC
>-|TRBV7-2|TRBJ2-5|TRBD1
CASSGQGLSQYF
TGTGCCAGCAGCGGACAGGGGTTGTCCCAGTACTTC
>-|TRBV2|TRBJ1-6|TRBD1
CASSRDRAAYNSPLHF
TGTGCCAGCAGTAGGGACAGGGCAGCGTATAATTCACCCCTCCACTTT
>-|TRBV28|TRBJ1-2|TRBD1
CASSPLSDREYGYTF
TGTGCCAGCAGTCCACTTTCGGACAGGGAGTATGGCTACACCTTC
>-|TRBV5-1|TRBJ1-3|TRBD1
CASSDRTGHSGNTIYF
TGCGCCAGCAGCGACCGGACAGGCCACTCTGGAAACACCATATATTTT
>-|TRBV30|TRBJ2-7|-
CAWSVGLANEQYF
TGTGCCTGGAGTGTAGGGCTAGCGAACGAGCAGTACTTC
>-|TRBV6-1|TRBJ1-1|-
CASSEGGGLVAFF
TGTGCCAGCAGTGAAGGGGGGGGGCTTGTAGCTTTCTTT
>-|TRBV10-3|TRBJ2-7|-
CAISEFEGGSYEQYF
TGTGCCATCAGTGAGTTTGAGGGAGGCTCCTACGAGCAGTACTTC
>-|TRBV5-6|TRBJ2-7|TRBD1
CASSPTGERYEQYF
TGTGCCAGCAGCCCAACAGGGGAAAGGTACGAGCAGTACTTC
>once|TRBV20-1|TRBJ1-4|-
CSGGRGEKLFF
TGCAGTGGAGGGAGGGGTGAAAAACTGTTTTTT
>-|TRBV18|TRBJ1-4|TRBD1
CASSPRAGGSGTNEKLFF
TGTGCCAGCTCACCAAGGGCAGGGGGAAGTGGAACTAATGAAAAACTGTTTTTT
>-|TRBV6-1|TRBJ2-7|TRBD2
CASRVAGGPTYEQYF
TGTGCCAGCAGGGTAGCGGGAGGGCCCACCTACGAGCAGTACTTC
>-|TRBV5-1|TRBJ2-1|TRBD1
CASSPPGQGNNEQFF
TGCGCCAGCAGCCCTCCGGGACAGGGGAACAATGAGCAGTTCTTC
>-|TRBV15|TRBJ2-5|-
CATSRDLQETQYF
TGTGCCACCAGCAGAGATCTGCAAGAGACCCAGTACTTC
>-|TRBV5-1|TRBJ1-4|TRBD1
CASSLQGVDEKLFF
TGCGCCAGCAGCTTACAGGGGGTGGATGAAAAACTGTTTTTT
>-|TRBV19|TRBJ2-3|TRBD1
CASTTRQGRYFGTDTQYF
TGTGCCAGTACTACCCGACAGGGGCGGTATTTCGGCACAGATACGCAGTATTTT
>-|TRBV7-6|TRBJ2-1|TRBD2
CASSTGTSGRYNEQFF
TGTGCCAGCAGCACCGGGACTAGCGGGAGGTACAATGAGCAGTTCTTC
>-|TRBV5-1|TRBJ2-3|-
CASSSARVSTDTQYF
TGCGCCAGCAGCTCGGCACGGGTTAGCACAGATACGCAGTATTTT
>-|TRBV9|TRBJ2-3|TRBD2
CASSPYSGSISDTQYF
TGTGCCAGCAGCCCGTATAGCGGGAGTATTTCAGATACGCAGTATTTT
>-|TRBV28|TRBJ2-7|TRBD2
CASSIPGLAGASYEQYF
TGTGCCAGCAGCATCCCTGGACTAGCGGGGGCCTCCTACGAGCAGTACTTC
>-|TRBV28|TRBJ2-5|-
CASRNPTFLVGEQYF
TGTGCCAGCAGGAACCCGACTTTCCTCGTCGGGGAGCAGTACTTC